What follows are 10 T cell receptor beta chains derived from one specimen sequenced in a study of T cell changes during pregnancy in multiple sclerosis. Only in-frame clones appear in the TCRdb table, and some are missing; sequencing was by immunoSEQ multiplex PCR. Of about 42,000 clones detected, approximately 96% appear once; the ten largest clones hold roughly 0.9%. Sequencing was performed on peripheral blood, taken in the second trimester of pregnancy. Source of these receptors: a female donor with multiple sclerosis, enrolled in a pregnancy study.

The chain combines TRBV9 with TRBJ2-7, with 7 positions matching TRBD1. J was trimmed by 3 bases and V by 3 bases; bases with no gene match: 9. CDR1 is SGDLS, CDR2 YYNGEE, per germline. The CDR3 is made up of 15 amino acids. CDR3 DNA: TGTGCCAGCAGCGCCCGCCCCGGGACAGTCTACGAGCAGTACTTC. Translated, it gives CASSARPGTVYEQYF. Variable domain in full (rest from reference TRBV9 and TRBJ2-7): DSGVTQTPKHLITATGQRVTLRCSPRSGDLSVYWYQQSLDQGLQFLIQYYNGEERAKGNILERFSAQQFPDLHSELNLSSLELGDSALYFCASSARPGTVYEQYFGPGTRLTVT.

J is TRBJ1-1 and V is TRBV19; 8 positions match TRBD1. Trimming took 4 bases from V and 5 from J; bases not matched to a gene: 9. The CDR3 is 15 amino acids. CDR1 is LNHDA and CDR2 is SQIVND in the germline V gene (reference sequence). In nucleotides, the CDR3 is TGTGCCAGTAGTAGAGGACAGGGATGGGGGACTGAAGCTTTCTTT. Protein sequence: CASSRGQGWGTEAFF.

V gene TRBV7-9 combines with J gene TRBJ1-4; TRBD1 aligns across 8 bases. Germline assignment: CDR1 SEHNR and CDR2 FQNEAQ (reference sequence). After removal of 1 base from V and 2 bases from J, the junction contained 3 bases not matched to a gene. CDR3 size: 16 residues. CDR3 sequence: CASSLGDRGTNEKLFF. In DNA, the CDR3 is TGTGCCAGCAGCTTAGGAGACAGGGGCACTAATGAAAAACTGTTTTTT.

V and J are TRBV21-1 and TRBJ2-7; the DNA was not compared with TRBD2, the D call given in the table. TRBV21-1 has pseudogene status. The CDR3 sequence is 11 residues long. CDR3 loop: CASSMTREQYF. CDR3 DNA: TGTGCCAGCAGCATGACGAGGGAGCAGTACTTC.

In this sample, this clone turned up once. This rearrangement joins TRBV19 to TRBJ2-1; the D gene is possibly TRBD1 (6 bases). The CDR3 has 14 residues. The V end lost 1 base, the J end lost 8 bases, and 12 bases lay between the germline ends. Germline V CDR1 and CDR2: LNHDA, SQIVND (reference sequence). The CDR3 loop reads CASSIGFRGDEQFF. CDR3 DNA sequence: TGTGCCAGTAGTATAGGATTCAGGGGCGATGAGCAGTTCTTC.

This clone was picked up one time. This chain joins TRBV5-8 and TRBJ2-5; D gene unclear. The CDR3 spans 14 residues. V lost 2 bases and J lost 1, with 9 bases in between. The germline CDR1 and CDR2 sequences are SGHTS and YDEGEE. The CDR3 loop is CASSFRHRQETQYF. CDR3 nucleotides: TGTGCCAGCAGCTTCCGACATCGCCAAGAGACCCAGTACTTC. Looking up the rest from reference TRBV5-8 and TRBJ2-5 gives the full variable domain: EAGVTQSPTHLIKTRGQQATLRCSPISGHTSVYWYQQALGLGLQFLLWYDEGEERNRGNFPPRFSGRQFPNYSSELNVNALELEDSALYLCASSFRHRQETQYFGPGTRLLVL.

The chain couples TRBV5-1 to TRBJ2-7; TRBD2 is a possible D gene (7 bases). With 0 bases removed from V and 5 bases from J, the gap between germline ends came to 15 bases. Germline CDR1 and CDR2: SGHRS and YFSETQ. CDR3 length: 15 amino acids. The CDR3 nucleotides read TGCGCCAGCAGCTTGGGTGGGGGGGCGACTAACGAGCAGTACTTC. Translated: CASSLGGGATNEQYF.

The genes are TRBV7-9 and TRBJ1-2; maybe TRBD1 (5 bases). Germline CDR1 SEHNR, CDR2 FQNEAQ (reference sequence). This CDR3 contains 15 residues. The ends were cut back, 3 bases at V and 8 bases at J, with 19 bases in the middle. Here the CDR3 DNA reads TGTGCCAGCAGCTTCTGGGACTCGCTCATCGGAGGCTACACCTTC. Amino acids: CASSFWDSLIGGYTF. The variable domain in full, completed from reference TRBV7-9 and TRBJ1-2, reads DTGVSQNPRHKITKRGQNVTFRCDPISEHNRLYWYRQTLGQGPEFLTYFQNEAQLEKSRLLSDRFSAERPKGSFSTLEIQRTEQGDSAMYLCASSFWDSLIGGYTFGSGTRLTVV.

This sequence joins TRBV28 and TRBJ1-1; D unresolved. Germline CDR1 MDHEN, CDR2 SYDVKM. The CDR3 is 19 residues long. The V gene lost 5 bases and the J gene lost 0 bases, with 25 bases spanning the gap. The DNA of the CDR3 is TGTGCCAGCAGTCCGACCCCTTTTAGAGGTGGGAGAATGAACACTGAAGCTTTCTTT. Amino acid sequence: CASSPTPFRGGRMNTEAFF.

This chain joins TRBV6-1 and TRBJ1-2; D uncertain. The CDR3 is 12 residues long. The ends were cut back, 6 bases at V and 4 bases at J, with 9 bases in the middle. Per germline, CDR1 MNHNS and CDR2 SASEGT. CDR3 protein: CASRATLYGYTF. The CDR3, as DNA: TGTGCCAGCAGGGCGACACTCTATGGCTACACCTTC.